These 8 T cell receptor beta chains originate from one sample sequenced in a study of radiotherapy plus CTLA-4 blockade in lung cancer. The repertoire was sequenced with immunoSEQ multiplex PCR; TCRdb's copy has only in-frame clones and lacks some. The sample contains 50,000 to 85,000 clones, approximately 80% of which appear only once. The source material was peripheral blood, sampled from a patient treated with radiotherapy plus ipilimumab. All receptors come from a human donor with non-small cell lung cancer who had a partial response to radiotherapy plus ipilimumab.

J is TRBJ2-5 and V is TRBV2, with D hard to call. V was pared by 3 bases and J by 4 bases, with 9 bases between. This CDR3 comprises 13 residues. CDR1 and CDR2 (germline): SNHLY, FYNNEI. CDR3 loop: CASSEAIIETQYF. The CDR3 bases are TGTGCCAGCAGTGAGGCCATCATAGAGACCCAGTACTTC.

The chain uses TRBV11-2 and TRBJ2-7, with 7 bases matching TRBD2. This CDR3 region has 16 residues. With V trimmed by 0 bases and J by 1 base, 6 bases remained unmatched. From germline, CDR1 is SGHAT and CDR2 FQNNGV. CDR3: CASSLDGRAGSYEQYF. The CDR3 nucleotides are TGTGCCAGCAGCTTAGATGGGCGAGCGGGGTCCTACGAGCAGTACTTC.

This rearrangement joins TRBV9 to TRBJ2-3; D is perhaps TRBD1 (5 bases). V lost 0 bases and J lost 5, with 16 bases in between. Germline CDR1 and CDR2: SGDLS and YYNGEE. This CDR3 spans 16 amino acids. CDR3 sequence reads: CASSVGGFNRIDTQYF. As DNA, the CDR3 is TGTGCCAGCAGCGTAGGGGGCTTCAACAGGATAGATACGCAGTATTTT.

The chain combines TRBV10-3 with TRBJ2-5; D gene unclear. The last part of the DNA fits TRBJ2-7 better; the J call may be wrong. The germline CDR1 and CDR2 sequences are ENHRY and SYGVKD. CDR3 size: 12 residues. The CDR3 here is CAISEGNYEQYF. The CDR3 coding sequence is TGTGCCATCAGTGAGGGCAACTACGAGCAGTACTTC.

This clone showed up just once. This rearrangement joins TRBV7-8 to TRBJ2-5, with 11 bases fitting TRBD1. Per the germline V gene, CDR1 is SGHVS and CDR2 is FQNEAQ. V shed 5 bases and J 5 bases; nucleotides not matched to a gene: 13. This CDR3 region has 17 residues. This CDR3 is CASSPSGTGGILETQYF. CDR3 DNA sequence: TGTGCCAGCAGCCCGTCCGGGACAGGGGGTATCTTGGAGACCCAGTACTTC.

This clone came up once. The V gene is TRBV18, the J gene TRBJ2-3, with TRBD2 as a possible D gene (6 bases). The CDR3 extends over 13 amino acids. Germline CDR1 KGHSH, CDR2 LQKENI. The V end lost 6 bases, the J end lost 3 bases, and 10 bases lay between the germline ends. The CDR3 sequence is CASSTSLTDTQYF. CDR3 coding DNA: TGTGCCAGCTCGACTAGTTTGACAGATACGCAGTATTTT. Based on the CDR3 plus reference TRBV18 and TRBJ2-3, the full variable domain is NAGVMQNPRHLVRRRGQEARLRCSPMKGHSHVYWYRQLPEEGLKFMVYLQKENIIDESGMPKERFSAEFPKEGPSILRIQQVVRGDSAAYFCASSTSLTDTQYFGPGTRLTVL.

CDR3 sequence: CASSVGQGAGIPEAFF. For the CDR3, the DNA is TGTGCCAGCAGTGTGGGACAGGGGGCCGGGATCCCTGAAGCTTTCTTT. The chain links TRBV9 to TRBJ1-1; 12 bases agree with TRBD1. CDR1 and CDR2 (germline): SGDLS, YYNGEE. The V and J ends lost 5 bases and 6 bases, in that order; junction bases with no gene match: 11. The CDR3 is 16 residues long.

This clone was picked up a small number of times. CDR3 sequence reads: CSERQGRNTEAFF. CDR3 nucleotides: TGCAGCGAAAGACAGGGAAGGAACACTGAAGCTTTCTTT. This chain links TRBV29-1 with TRBJ1-1, with 7 bases identical to TRBD1. The V and J ends lost 7 bases and 1 base, in that order; junction bases with no gene match: 6. The CDR3 spans 13 residues. Germline V CDR1 and CDR2: SQVTM, ANQGSEA.